Sequencing of this T cell receptor beta chain was carried out in a study of blood T cell repertoires in COVID-19. V was clipped by 4 bases and J by 6 bases, with 13 bases between them. The germline CDR1 and CDR2 sequences are SGHRS and YFSETQ. This CDR3 is built from 13 residues. Profiling relied on immunoSEQ multiplex PCR, and the TCRdb table lists in-frame clones only, not all of them. The repertoire consists of hundreds of thousands of clones, with 85% to 90% occurring once and the leading ten covering 7.5% to 9%. The receptor was derived from a woman in her fifties or sixties with COVID-19, enrolled during active disease. What was sequenced was peripheral blood. This rearrangement joins TRBV5-1 to TRBJ1-1, with a tentative D call TRBD1 (5 bases). The DNA of the CDR3 is TGCGCCAGCAGCCTCGAACGGGGGGCTGAAGCTTTCTTT. Translation: CASSLERGAEAFF.